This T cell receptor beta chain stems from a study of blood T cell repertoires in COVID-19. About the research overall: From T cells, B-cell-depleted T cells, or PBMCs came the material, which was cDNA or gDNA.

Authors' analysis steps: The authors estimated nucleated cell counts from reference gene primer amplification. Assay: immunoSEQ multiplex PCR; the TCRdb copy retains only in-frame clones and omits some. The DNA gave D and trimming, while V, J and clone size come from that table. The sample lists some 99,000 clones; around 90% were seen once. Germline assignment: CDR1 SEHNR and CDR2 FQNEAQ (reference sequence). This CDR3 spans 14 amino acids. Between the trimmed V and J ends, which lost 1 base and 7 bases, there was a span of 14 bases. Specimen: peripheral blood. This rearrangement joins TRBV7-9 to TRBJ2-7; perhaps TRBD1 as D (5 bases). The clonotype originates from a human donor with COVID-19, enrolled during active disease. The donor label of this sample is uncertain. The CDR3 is CASSLGAGSREQYF. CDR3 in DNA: TGTGCCAGCAGCTTAGGGGCAGGGTCGAGGGAGCAGTACTTC.